The rows below give T cell receptor beta chains drawn from one sample of a study of vaccination and CD4 T cells after COVID-19. MiXCR was run by TCRdb on the PCR reads, yielding one entry per CDR3 protein. The table includes roughly 6,200 distinct CDR3 sequences, 49% detected once. Their antigens remain unidentified. Sequenced sample: CD4+ T cells from blood, cultured in vitro. The receptors derive from a human donor in good health. Each CDR3 is given with its conserved first and last residue. Fields, in order: D gene, J gene, clone size, V gene, CDR3 protein, CDR3 DNA. A D gene is named only where the DNA matches it firmly. The size entry is marked missing in some rows and otherwise reads once, few, many or a size class.

d_gene: -
j_gene: TRBJ2-3
abundance: -
v_gene: TRBV27
CDR3aa: CASSTEGTDTQYF
CDR3nt: TGTGCCAGCTCTACGGAGGGTACAGATACGCAGTATTTT

d_gene: -
j_gene: TRBJ1-3
abundance: -
v_gene: TRBV6-5
CDR3aa: CASSYSPGSAGNTIYF
CDR3nt: TGTGCCAGCAGTTACTCTCCGGGGTCTGCTGGAAACACCATATATTTT

d_gene: TRBD2
j_gene: TRBJ2-3
abundance: -
v_gene: TRBV7-2
CDR3aa: CASSLAAPGRVDTQYF
CDR3nt: TGTGCCAGCAGCTTAGCTGCTCCAGGGAGGGTAGATACGCAGTATTTT

d_gene: -
j_gene: TRBJ1-5
abundance: few
v_gene: TRBV12-3/TRBV12-4
CDR3aa: CASREDGSNQPQHF
CDR3nt: TGTGCCAGCAGGGAAGACGGTAGCAATCAGCCCCAGCATTTT

d_gene: -
j_gene: TRBJ2-3
abundance: -
v_gene: TRBV12-3/TRBV12-4
CDR3aa: CASSRLDTQYF
CDR3nt: TGTGCCAGCAGCCGACTAGATACGCAGTATTTT

d_gene: -
j_gene: TRBJ1-1
abundance: few
v_gene: TRBV4-1
CDR3aa: CASSRMGPPEGTEAFF
CDR3nt: TGCGCCAGCAGCCGGATGGGACCCCCCGAGGGCACTGAAGCTTTCTTT

d_gene: -
j_gene: TRBJ2-2
abundance: -
v_gene: TRBV11-2
CDR3aa: CASTRETNTGELFF
CDR3nt: TGTGCCAGCACGAGGGAGACGAACACCGGGGAGCTGTTTTTT

d_gene: -
j_gene: TRBJ2-7
abundance: -
v_gene: TRBV2
CDR3aa: CASSARGHSSYEQYF
CDR3nt: TGTGCCAGCAGTGCTCGGGGGCACAGCTCCTACGAGCAGTACTTC

d_gene: TRBD1
j_gene: TRBJ2-3
abundance: -
v_gene: TRBV10-1
CDR3aa: CASSEYAGTGITDTQYF
CDR3nt: TGCGCCAGCAGTGAGTACGCCGGGACAGGGATAACAGATACGCAGTATTTT

d_gene: -
j_gene: TRBJ2-3
abundance: -
v_gene: TRBV20-1
CDR3aa: CSARARRNSTDTQYF
CDR3nt: TGCAGTGCTAGAGCCCGCAGGAATAGCACAGATACGCAGTATTTT

d_gene: TRBD2
j_gene: TRBJ2-3
abundance: -
v_gene: TRBV7-2
CDR3aa: CASSSRRVAGGNLHTQYF
CDR3nt: TGTGCCAGCAGCTCCCGTAGGGTAGCGGGGGGGAACCTCCATACGCAGTATTTT

d_gene: -
j_gene: TRBJ1-2
abundance: -
v_gene: TRBV20-1
CDR3aa: CSASPGSYGYTF
CDR3nt: TGCAGTGCTAGTCCAGGGAGCTATGGCTACACCTTC

d_gene: TRBD1
j_gene: TRBJ2-4
abundance: -
v_gene: TRBV7-2
CDR3aa: CASRDRGKAKNIQYF
CDR3nt: TGTGCCAGCAGGGACAGGGGGAAGGCCAAAAACATTCAGTACTTC

d_gene: -
j_gene: TRBJ2-2
abundance: -
v_gene: TRBV5-1
CDR3aa: CASSSGVVTGELFF
CDR3nt: TGCGCCAGCAGCTCAGGGGTGGTCACCGGGGAGCTGTTTTTT

d_gene: -
j_gene: TRBJ1-6
abundance: -
v_gene: TRBV30
CDR3aa: CAWSVQGNNSPLHF
CDR3nt: TGTGCCTGGAGTGTACAGGGAAATAATTCACCCCTCCACTTT

d_gene: -
j_gene: TRBJ2-1
abundance: few
v_gene: TRBV27
CDR3aa: CADGRGSYNEQFF
CDR3nt: TGTGCCGACGGTCGGGGATCCTACAATGAGCAGTTCTTC

d_gene: -
j_gene: TRBJ2-7
abundance: -
v_gene: TRBV21-1
CDR3aa: CASSKEISGRIYEQYF
CDR3nt: TGTGCCAGCAGCAAAGAGATTAGCGGGAGAATCTACGAGCAGTACTTC

d_gene: -
j_gene: TRBJ1-2
abundance: -
v_gene: TRBV5-5
CDR3aa: CASSIYGTRGPGDGYTF
CDR3nt: TGTGCCAGCAGCATTTACGGGACCAGGGGACCCGGTGACGGCTACACCTTC

d_gene: TRBD2
j_gene: TRBJ2-3
abundance: -
v_gene: TRBV7-2
CDR3aa: CASSFLAGGMSTDTQYF
CDR3nt: TGTGCCAGCAGCTTCCTAGCGGGGGGCATGAGCACAGATACGCAGTATTTT

d_gene: -
j_gene: TRBJ1-1
abundance: -
v_gene: TRBV27
CDR3aa: CASSLGGHRNTEAFF
CDR3nt: TGTGCCAGCAGTTTAGGTGGACACAGGAACACTGAAGCTTTCTTT

d_gene: -
j_gene: TRBJ1-2
abundance: -
v_gene: TRBV28
CDR3aa: CASTSTSHGGYTF
CDR3nt: TGTGCCAGCACCTCGACATCCCACGGTGGCTACACCTTC

d_gene: -
j_gene: TRBJ1-5
abundance: few
v_gene: TRBV20-1
CDR3aa: CSARVSANQPQHF
CDR3nt: TGCAGTGCTAGAGTCAGTGCCAATCAGCCCCAGCATTTT

d_gene: -
j_gene: TRBJ2-5
abundance: few
v_gene: TRBV30
CDR3aa: CAWSPQAGWRETQYF
CDR3nt: TGTGCCTGGAGTCCCCAGGCGGGATGGAGAGAGACCCAGTACTTC

d_gene: -
j_gene: TRBJ1-6
abundance: -
v_gene: TRBV14
CDR3aa: CASSQDLVTGINSPLHF
CDR3nt: TGTGCCAGCAGCCAAGATCTTGTGACGGGGATTAATTCACCCCTCCACTTT

d_gene: -
j_gene: TRBJ1-5
abundance: -
v_gene: TRBV19
CDR3aa: CASSIAQPQHF
CDR3nt: TGTGCCAGTAGTATAGCTCAGCCCCAGCATTTT

d_gene: -
j_gene: TRBJ1-4
abundance: -
v_gene: TRBV20-1
CDR3aa: CSARPEPATNEKLFF
CDR3nt: TGCAGTGCTAGGCCGGAGCCTGCAACTAATGAAAAACTGTTTTTT

d_gene: TRBD1
j_gene: TRBJ1-2
abundance: few
v_gene: TRBV6-5
CDR3aa: CASSYSQGANYGYTF
CDR3nt: TGTGCCAGCAGTTACTCGCAGGGGGCGAACTATGGCTACACCTTC